What follows are 26 T cell receptor beta chains derived from one specimen sequenced in a study of T cell repertoires in cytomegalovirus infection. TCRdb reprocessed the reads via MiXCR and lists one record per CDR3 protein. The table records about 240,000 distinct CDR3 sequences, about 12% of them present only once. The sequenced sample consisted of PBMCs. All receptors come from a human donor in good health (CMV status not recorded). Some clones in this sample may be carry-over from other donors' samples.

This clonotype was counted ten times or more. The chain is built from TRBV19 and TRBJ1-2; no clear D. Trimming removed 4 bases at V and 5 bases at J, with 14 bases between. CDR1 LNHDA and CDR2 SQIVND come from the germline V gene (reference sequence). CDR3 length: 14 amino acids. CDR3 sequence (DNA): TGTGCCAGTAGTACCATAGACGGTGCTTATGGCTACACCTTC. The encoded protein is CASSTIDGAYGYTF.

This clonotype has a count of ten or more. CDR3 sequence (DNA): TGTGCCAGTAGTAGCCCCGGGAATCCCCAGAAGGGAGATACGCAGTATTTT. Amino acids: CASSSPGNPQKGDTQYF. V is TRBV19 and J is TRBJ2-3, with D maybe TRBD2 (5 bases). From germline, CDR1 is LNHDA and CDR2 SQIVND (reference sequence). Trimming removed 4 bases at V and 5 bases at J, with 22 bases between. CDR3 length: 17 amino acids.

This clonotype has more than one count but fewer than ten. The rearrangement joins TRBV2 to TRBJ1-1; TRBD1 might be the D (6 bases). Trimming stripped 6 bases from V and 3 bases from J, with 14 bases between. Germline V gene lookup returns CDR1 SNHLY and CDR2 FYNNEI. This CDR3 spans 14 amino acids. The DNA for the CDR3 is TGTGCCAGCAGGGTGGGACAAGGGGACACTGAAGCTTTCTTT. It yields the protein CASRVGQGDTEAFF.

Many counts were recorded for this clonotype. The V call is TRBV14, the J call TRBJ1-3; D is ambiguous. The CDR3 covers 12 residues. CDR1 and CDR2 (germline): SGHDN, FVKESK. V was pared by 1 base and J by 7 bases, with 5 bases between. The CDR3 loop is CASSQVRNTIYF. The CDR3 nucleotides are TGTGCCAGCAGCCAAGTTCGGAACACCATATATTTT.

In its sample, this clonotype was seen many times. The J gene is TRBJ1-2, the V gene TRBV11-2; D perhaps matches TRBD1 (5 bases). The CDR3 consists of 13 residues. Per germline, CDR1 SGHAT and CDR2 FQNNGV. Trimming took 2 bases from V and 8 from J, leaving 12 bases between them. CDR3 amino acids: CASSLSARDGYTF. CDR3 nucleotide sequence: TGTGCCAGCAGCTTATCCGCCAGGGACGGCTACACCTTC.

This chain links TRBV20-1 with TRBJ2-3, with 14 positions matching TRBD2. V dropped 0 bases and J dropped 4; count of bases not matched to a gene: 3. The CDR3 loop spans 16 amino acids. Germline V gene lookup returns CDR1 DFQATT and CDR2 SNEGSKA (reference sequence). This chain's CDR3 is CSARDWTSGRSDTQYF. Here the CDR3 DNA reads TGCAGTGCTAGAGATTGGACTAGCGGGAGGTCAGATACGCAGTATTTT.

This clonotype came up a few times. The gene calls are TRBV30 and TRBJ2-1; D possibly corresponds to TRBD2 (5 bases). Germline CDR1 is GTSNPN and CDR2 is SVGIG (reference sequence). The germline V and J ends were trimmed by 2 bases and 15 bases, with 17 bases remaining between them. This CDR3 region has 12 residues. CDR3 sequence reads: CAWSTLASVAFF. CDR3 in DNA: TGTGCCTGGAGTACTCTAGCTAGTGTGGCGTTCTTC.

V usage is TRBV19 and J usage is TRBJ1-5, with 8 bases fitting TRBD1. Germline CDR1 is LNHDA and CDR2 is SQIVND (reference sequence). This CDR3 spans 14 amino acids. J gave up 7 bases and V 5 bases, and 7 bases lay outside the gene matches. The CDR3, as DNA: TGTGCCAGTAGTCAACAGGGGGAGGAGCAGCCCCAGCATTTT. The encoded protein is CASSQQGEEQPQHF.

The V and J genes are TRBV28 and TRBJ2-1, with 8 bases matching TRBD1. J gave up 5 bases and V 10 bases, and 16 bases lay outside the gene matches. In germline, CDR1 is MDHEN, CDR2 SYDVKM. This CDR3 is 16 amino acids long. The CDR3 nucleotides are TGTGCCATCCGACAGGGGAGGATTAGCGGACACAATGAGCAGTTCTTC. This sequence encodes CAIRQGRISGHNEQFF.

This clonotype was observed at least ten times. The rearrangement links TRBV12-3 or TRBV12-4 to TRBJ2-2, with 7 positions matching TRBD1. The J segment lost 2 bases and the V segment lost 7 bases, leaving 10 bases of the junction unmatched. The CDR3 runs 16 residues. This chain's CDR3 is CASNSSGTDNTGELFF. In DNA form, the CDR3 reads TGTGCCAGCAACTCTTCCGGGACAGATAACACCGGGGAGCTGTTTTTT.

This clonotype was detected a few times. The V call is TRBV30, the J call TRBJ2-1, with D possibly being TRBD1 or TRBD2 (6 bases each). The ends were cut back, 8 bases at V and 1 base at J, with 12 bases in the middle. Per germline, CDR1 GTSNPN and CDR2 SVGIG (reference sequence). This CDR3 has 13 residues. The CDR3 region has the DNA TGTGCCCTATCGGGGGCTTCCTACAATGAGCAGTTCTTC. This codes for CALSGASYNEQFF.

This clonotype was seen many times. The gene calls are TRBV19 and TRBJ2-7; D remains unclear. The V end lost 5 bases, the J end lost 0 bases, and 14 bases lay between the germline ends. CDR3 size: 15 residues. CDR1 and CDR2 (germline): LNHDA, SQIVND (reference sequence). DNA of the CDR3: TGTGCCAGTAGTCCGTCCAAATTCGTCTCCTACGAGCAGTACTTC. Translation gives CASSPSKFVSYEQYF.

This clonotype occurred many times. The chain joins TRBV28 to TRBJ1-1; 9 positions agree with TRBD1. In germline, CDR1 is MDHEN, CDR2 SYDVKM. The CDR3 loop spans 13 amino acids. Losses at the gene ends were 6 bases for V and 10 bases for J; bases not matched to a gene: 9. The chain's CDR3 is CASSEQGARIAFF. CDR3 in DNA: TGTGCCAGCAGCGAACAGGGGGCGCGGATAGCTTTCTTT.

This clonotype was observed many times. This rearrangement joins TRBV7-2 to TRBJ2-3; 12 bases fit TRBD2. CDR3 length: 19 amino acids. The V gene's germline CDR1 is SGHTA and CDR2 FQGNSA. J gave up 3 bases and V 1 base, and 11 bases lay outside the gene matches. The CDR3 loop reads CASSLELTSGGVVTDTQYF. CDR3 nucleotides: TGTGCCAGCAGCTTAGAACTGACTAGCGGGGGAGTTGTGACAGATACGCAGTATTTT. The full variable domain, completed using reference TRBV7-2 and TRBJ2-3, is GAGVSQSPSNKVTEKGKDVELRCDPISGHTALYWYRQSLGQGLEFLIYFQGNSAPDKSGLPSDRFSAERTGGSVSTLTIQRTQQEDSAVYLCASSLELTSGGVVTDTQYFGPGTRLTVL.

At least ten counts were recorded for this clonotype. CDR3 sequence: CASSHGGPDPQFF. The CDR3 DNA is TGTGCCAGCAGCCATGGGGGCCCAGACCCTCAGTTCTTC. The genes are TRBV9 and TRBJ2-1; D is perhaps TRBD1 (6 bases). CDR1 is SGDLS and CDR2 is YYNGEE in the germline V gene. This CDR3 has 13 amino acids. Trimming shortened V by 4 bases and J by 13 bases, and 18 bases separated the two germline ends. Supplemented by reference TRBV9 and TRBJ2-1, the full variable domain reads DSGVTQTPKHLITATGQRVTLRCSPRSGDLSVYWYQQSLDQGLQFLIQYYNGEERAKGNILERFSAQQFPDLHSELNLSSLELGDSALYFCASSHGGPDPQFFGPGTRLTVL.

The chain uses TRBV14 and TRBJ2-1, with 11 nucleotides matching TRBD1. Germline CDR1 reads SGHDN; CDR2 reads FVKESK. The CDR3 totals 14 residues. Losses at the gene ends were 6 bases for V and 9 bases for J; bases not matched to a gene: 7. The CDR3 DNA reads TGTGCCAGCAGACGAACGGGACAGGGGGGTGAGCAGTTCTTC. Protein: CASRRTGQGGEQFF.

This clonotype was detected a few times. The chain links TRBV4-3 to TRBJ2-1, with 7 bases identical to TRBD2. This CDR3 comprises 15 residues. Trimming took 0 bases from V and 3 from J; bases not matched to a gene: 2. From germline, CDR1 is LGHNA and CDR2 YSLEER. CDR3 nucleotide sequence: TGCGCCAGCAGCCAAGATACGGGGGGCTACAATGAGCAGTTCTTC. Its protein is CASSQDTGGYNEQFF.

This chain links TRBV29-1 with TRBJ2-2, with D unclear. CDR1 is SQVTM, CDR2 ANQGSEA, per germline. V lost 3 bases and J 3 bases, leaving 5 bases between the germline ends. The length of the CDR3 is 12 residues. Written as DNA, the CDR3 is TGCAGCGTTGAGAAGGACACCGGGGAGCTGTTTTTT. This sequence encodes CSVEKDTGELFF.

This clonotype was picked up many times. This chain joins TRBV19 and TRBJ2-1, with a possible D match to TRBD2 (5 bases). The CDR3 sequence is 13 residues long. V lost 7 bases to trimming and J lost 9 bases, with 16 bases between them. Germline V gene lookup returns CDR1 LNHDA and CDR2 SQIVND (reference sequence). DNA of the CDR3: TGTGCCAGTACCCCACTGGACCGGGGTGAGCAGTTCTTC. Its protein product is CASTPLDRGEQFF.

Remarks on this clonotype: A much larger clone lies one base from this, so it may be a read error. V and J are TRBV19 and TRBJ1-5; TRBD1 agrees at 8 bases. Germline V lookup: CDR1 LNHDA, CDR2 SQIVND (reference sequence). The CDR3 sequence is 15 residues long. The CDR3 protein is CASSGQGATNQPQQF. The CDR3 region has the DNA TGTGCCAGTAGCGGGCAGGGGGCCACCAATCAGCCCCAGCAATTT.

In its sample, this clonotype was seen many times. The chain uses TRBV7-2 and TRBJ2-7; maybe TRBD2 (6 bases). The germline gives CDR1 SGHTA, CDR2 FQGNSA. V was trimmed by 5 bases and J by 6 bases, leaving 11 bases between them. The CDR3 is made up of 12 amino acids. The CDR3 DNA follows: TGTGCCAGCAGCCCGACCGGGGGCGAGCAGTACTTC. Amino acid sequence: CASSPTGGEQYF.

This clonotype was observed many times. The CDR3, as DNA: TGTGCCAGCAGCTTCAGGCCAGGGGTTCAGCCCCAGCATTTT. This translates into CASSFRPGVQPQHF. The chain combines TRBV7-2 with TRBJ1-5, with D possibly TRBD1 on 6 matching bases. The V end was cut by 3 bases, the J end by 6 bases, with 12 bases between. CDR1 and CDR2 (germline): SGHTA, FQGNSA. This CDR3 spans 14 amino acids.

This chain uses TRBV5-1 with TRBJ2-7, with D uncertain. Germline V gene sequence: CDR1 SGHRS, CDR2 YFSETQ. This CDR3 comprises 16 residues. The V and J ends lost 0 bases and 2 bases respectively, with 15 bases between them. Here the CDR3 DNA reads TGCGCCAGCAGCTTGGGGGCGACGGTGACACCCTACGAGCAGTACTTC. This codes for CASSLGATVTPYEQYF.

This clonotype was seen many times. This chain connects TRBV7-2 to TRBJ2-4; 9 bases are a match to TRBD1. This CDR3 is built from 16 residues. With 5 bases clipped from V and 6 bases from J, the junction kept 11 bases outside the gene matches. Germline values: CDR1 SGHTA, CDR2 FQGNSA. CDR3 protein: CASSTRTGAYGNIQYF. The CDR3 DNA follows: TGTGCCAGCAGCACCCGGACAGGGGCGTATGGAAACATTCAGTACTTC.

A few counts support this clonotype. The CDR3 does not close with the conserved phenylalanine or tryptophan, likely indicating a read error. No DNA is shown, since the ends of the CDR3 on it are uncertain; the CDR3 is the one TCRdb lists. This chain's CDR3 is CASSQDSLVN. The V gene is TRBV4-1, the J gene TRBJ2-3; the D segment call TRBD2 is taken from the table without a DNA check. Counting both end residues, the CDR3 totals 10 amino acids. Per germline, CDR1 MGHRA and CDR2 YSYEKL.

V usage is TRBV5-1 and J usage is TRBJ2-5; a weak D match, TRBD2 (5 bases). CDR1 SGHRS and CDR2 YFSETQ come from the germline V gene. V was shortened by 4 bases and J by 2 bases, with 18 bases between the two germline ends. The length of the CDR3 is 16 residues. The CDR3 region has the DNA TGCGCCAGCAGCCCTCGGGGAAGACCCCTTCAAGAGACCCAGTACTTC. Protein product: CASSPRGRPLQETQYF.